The 18 T cell receptor beta chains given below trace back to one sample, sequenced in a study of shared clonotypes between healthy human individuals (dated by TCRdb to 2018 to 2021). The protocol used for the library was the immunoSEQ multiplex PCR assay. The immuneACCESS repertoire file appears here via TCRdb, limited to in-frame rearrangements. These files lack a portion of the clones; in checked studies, under half of the deficit traces to unresolved V genes, and the cause of the others is not known. The sample includes around 600,000 clones, with around 97% observed a single time. The ten largest clones take up 0.045% to 0.06% of the sample. Sequencing was performed on naive CD4+ T cells sorted from blood. Per the publication, the cell subset or site label means: CD45RA+ positively selected. Receptor source: a woman younger than 45 in good health.

V gene TRBV19 combines with J gene TRBJ2-7; D is unresolved. Trimming cost V 8 bases and J 5 bases, with 25 bases left between them. Per the germline V gene, CDR1 is LNHDA and CDR2 is SQIVND (reference sequence). The CDR3 length is 16 residues. The CDR3 sequence: CASSMTRTDVGDEQYF. The CDR3, as DNA: TGTGCCAGTTCGATGACCCGGACGGACGTCGGAGACGAGCAGTACTTC.

CDR3 coding DNA: TGCGCCAGCAGCTCTAGCGTTGCCTACGAGCAGTACTTC. This codes for CASSSSVAYEQYF. The chain has TRBV4-1 and TRBJ2-5, with D perhaps TRBD2 (6 bases). Near its end, the DNA agrees better with TRBJ2-7, so the J call may be wrong. The CDR3 spans 13 residues. Germline values: CDR1 MGHRA, CDR2 YSYEKL.

A note on this clone: The sample has other DNA sequences that encode this CDR3 too. V is TRBV18 and J is TRBJ2-5; perhaps TRBD1 as D (5 bases). The CDR3 is 13 residues long. The germline gives CDR1 KGHSH, CDR2 LQKENI. V was pared by 3 bases and J by 1 base, with 6 bases between. The CDR3 nucleotides are TGTGCCAGCTCACCCAGGGCCCAAGAGACCCAGTACTTC. It is translated as CASSPRAQETQYF.

V and J are TRBV9 and TRBJ2-1, with 7 bases aligning to TRBD1. This CDR3 is built from 16 residues. The J segment lost 3 bases and the V segment lost 4 bases, leaving 10 bases of the junction unmatched. Germline CDR1 SGDLS, CDR2 YYNGEE. The CDR3 region has the DNA TGTGCCAGCAGCCCTTCCGCCGGGACAGACTACAATGAGCAGTTCTTC. It codes for CASSPSAGTDYNEQFF.

The V call is TRBV5-1, the J call TRBJ2-7, with 7 bases aligning to TRBD1. CDR1 is SGHRS and CDR2 is YFSETQ in the germline V gene. Trimming removed 0 bases from V and 3 bases from J; junction bases left unmatched: 3. This CDR3 is built from 14 residues. The CDR3 here is CASSLEGQVYEQYF. CDR3 DNA: TGCGCCAGCAGCTTGGAAGGACAGGTCTACGAGCAGTACTTC.

This sequence joins TRBV28 and TRBJ1-5; unclear D gene. The CDR3 loop spans 14 amino acids. V was pared by 2 bases and J by 5 bases, with 10 bases between. Germline CDR1 reads MDHEN; CDR2 reads SYDVKM. The CDR3 nucleotides are TGTGCCAGCAGTTTAAGGCCAGACTATCAGCCCCAGCATTTT. Protein sequence: CASSLRPDYQPQHF.

This clone has only one observation. The V call is TRBV6-6, the J call TRBJ2-3; D gene uncertain. The germline V and J ends were trimmed by 3 bases and 0 bases, with 10 bases remaining between them. The germline CDR1 and CDR2 sequences are MNHNY and SVGAGI (reference sequence). This CDR3 comprises 15 residues. The CDR3 nucleotides read TGTGCCAGCAGTTATGGCCCTACTAGCACAGATACGCAGTATTTT. It translates to CASSYGPTSTDTQYF.

The rearrangement joins TRBV18 to TRBJ2-1; tentatively, D is TRBD1 or TRBD2 (5 bases each). CDR1 is KGHSH, CDR2 LQKENI, per germline. This CDR3 is built from 16 residues. V was pared by 4 bases and J by 3 bases, with 16 bases between. CDR3 sequence: CASSRRQRDNYNEQFF. CDR3 DNA sequence: TGTGCCAGCTCACGTCGACAGAGGGATAACTACAATGAGCAGTTCTTC. Based on the CDR3 plus reference TRBV18 and TRBJ2-1, the full variable domain is NAGVMQNPRHLVRRRGQEARLRCSPMKGHSHVYWYRQLPEEGLKFMVYLQKENIIDESGMPKERFSAEFPKEGPSILRIQQVVRGDSAAYFCASSRRQRDNYNEQFFGPGTRLTVL.

The chain recombines TRBV5-6 with TRBJ2-2, with TRBD2 as a possible D gene (7 bases). The CDR3 contains 15 residues. Trimming left V 2 bases short and J 3 bases short, with 11 bases between. Germline V CDR1 and CDR2: SGHDT, YYEEEE. CDR3 DNA sequence: TGTGCCAGCAGCTTCCGGGGGGCGGACACCGGGGAGCTGTTTTTT. Translated: CASSFRGADTGELFF.

The chain combines TRBV19 with TRBJ2-7; 12 nucleotides match TRBD2. The ends lost 6 bases at V and 0 bases at J; junction bases unmatched: 3. Germline CDR1 LNHDA, CDR2 SQIVND (reference sequence). This CDR3 has 15 amino acids. Here the CDR3 reads CASRLAGGLSYEQYF. In nucleotides, the CDR3 is TGTGCCAGTAGACTAGCGGGAGGCCTCTCCTACGAGCAGTACTTC.

This chain links TRBV7-9 with TRBJ2-1; D ambiguous. The CDR3 sequence is 12 residues long. The V gene's germline CDR1 is SEHNR and CDR2 FQNEAQ (reference sequence). V was cut by 5 bases and J by 7 bases, with 9 bases left in between. CDR3 residues: CASSAASNEQFF. The CDR3 nucleotides read TGTGCCAGCAGCGCAGCCTCAAATGAGCAGTTCTTC.

The chain combines TRBV2 with TRBJ1-6; 9 bases are a match to TRBD1. Germline V gene lookup returns CDR1 SNHLY and CDR2 FYNNEI. This CDR3 is 15 amino acids long. With V trimmed by 2 bases and J by 8 bases, 4 bases remained unmatched. The CDR3 nucleotides read TGTGCCAGCAGTGAATTGGGACAGGGCCATTCACCCCTCCACTTT. Protein product: CASSELGQGHSPLHF.

This clone was recorded only once. V gene TRBV27 combines with J gene TRBJ2-2; 9 bases are shared with TRBD1. The ends lost 5 bases at V and 5 bases at J; junction bases unmatched: 6. The germline gives CDR1 MNHEY, CDR2 SMNVEV (reference sequence). This CDR3 comprises 15 residues. This CDR3 reads CASSRTGASTGELFF. The CDR3 DNA is TGTGCCAGCAGTAGGACAGGGGCTAGTACCGGGGAGCTGTTTTTT.

The chain has TRBV19 and TRBJ2-3; TRBD2 aligns across 8 bases. Germline-derived CDR1 and CDR2 are LNHDA and SQIVND (reference sequence). V dropped 0 bases and J dropped 4; count of bases not matched to a gene: 12. The CDR3 is 18 residues long. CDR3 nucleotides: TGTGCCAGTAGTATAGATGCGAGCGGGAGAACATCGTCAGATACGCAGTATTTT. Translating it yields CASSIDASGRTSSDTQYF.

This rearrangement joins TRBV4-1 to TRBJ2-4; D not certain. CDR1 MGHRA and CDR2 YSYEKL come from the germline V gene. The CDR3 is 17 residues long. Trimming removed 4 bases at V and 0 bases at J, with 16 bases between. The CDR3 loop reads CASSPLKDGLAKNIQYF. CDR3 sequence (DNA): TGCGCCAGCAGCCCACTTAAGGACGGTCTAGCCAAAAACATTCAGTACTTC.

J is TRBJ2-7 and V is TRBV28, with 8 bases matching TRBD1. Trimming removed 2 bases from V and 5 bases from J; junction bases left unmatched: 8. CDR1 and CDR2 (germline): MDHEN, SYDVKM. The CDR3 sequence is 15 residues long. The CDR3 is CASSLGGQDRDEQYF. Written as DNA, the CDR3 is TGTGCCAGCAGTTTAGGGGGACAGGATAGAGACGAGCAGTACTTC.

V is TRBV19 and J is TRBJ2-1; D uncertain. The CDR3 has 13 amino acids. Germline V CDR1 and CDR2: LNHDA, SQIVND (reference sequence). The V end lost 7 bases, the J end lost 4 bases, and 11 bases lay between the germline ends. In DNA form, the CDR3 reads TGTGCCAGTAAAGCTGCGGCTTACAATGAGCAGTTCTTC. It encodes CASKAAAYNEQFF.

This clone was observed once. The rearrangement uses TRBV5-1 and TRBJ1-3; the D gene is possibly TRBD1 (6 bases). Germline V gene lookup returns CDR1 SGHRS and CDR2 YFSETQ. This CDR3 contains 13 residues. With 8 bases removed from V and 0 bases from J, the gap between germline ends came to 9 bases. Written as DNA, the CDR3 is TGCGCCAGTAGGGACACCTCTGGAAACACCATATATTTT. Protein product: CASRDTSGNTIYF.